A selection of T cell receptor beta chains follows, all from one sample in a study of CD8 T cells in ankylosing spondylitis. TCRdb independently ran MiXCR on the 5' RACE reads; one entry per CDR3 protein. The sample has some 30,000 distinct CDR3 sequences; around 6.7% are singletons. The sample was blood, either unsorted or a sorted T cell fraction (not recorded which). The receptors here all came from a male donor with ankylosing spondylitis or in good health (not recorded which). CDR3s include the opening cysteine and the closing phenylalanine or tryptophan. A D gene is named only where the DNA matches it firmly. Size values are once, few and many counts, or a class for expanded clones, and some rows have none.

clone size: .; V gene: TRBV7-2; D gene: .; J gene: TRBJ1-2; CDR3 protein: CASSLGNRERYTF; CDR3 DNA: TGTGCCAGCAGCTTGGGGAACAGGGAACGCTACACCTTC
clone size: many; V gene: TRBV29-1; D gene: TRBD2; J gene: TRBJ2-3; CDR3 protein: CSALGLAGTDTQYF; CDR3 DNA: TGCAGCGCATTAGGACTAGCGGGGACAGATACGCAGTATTTT
clone size: .; V gene: TRBV4-2; D gene: .; J gene: TRBJ2-7; CDR3 protein: CASSQDSSGEQYF; CDR3 DNA: TGTGCCAGCAGCCAAGATAGCAGTGGTGAGCAGTACTTC
clone size: .; V gene: TRBV9; D gene: .; J gene: TRBJ2-2; CDR3 protein: CASSDRAGELFF; CDR3 DNA: TGTGCCAGCAGCGACAGGGCCGGGGAGCTGTTTTTT
clone size: many; V gene: TRBV12-3/TRBV12-4; D gene: .; J gene: TRBJ2-2; CDR3 protein: CASEGNTGELFF; CDR3 DNA: TGTGCCAGCGAGGGAAACACCGGGGAGCTGTTTTTT
clone size: many; V gene: TRBV5-1; D gene: .; J gene: TRBJ1-2; CDR3 protein: CASSLGEGRGGYTF; CDR3 DNA: TGCGCCAGCAGTTTAGGGGAGGGGCGAGGCGGCTACACCTTC
clone size: many; V gene: TRBV9; D gene: TRBD2; J gene: TRBJ2-3; CDR3 protein: CASSVVPGGVDTQYF; CDR3 DNA: TGTGCCAGCAGCGTAGTTCCGGGAGGAGTAGATACGCAGTATTTT
clone size: many; V gene: TRBV5-1; D gene: .; J gene: TRBJ2-7; CDR3 protein: CASSFMTGSYEQYF; CDR3 DNA: TGCGCCAGCAGCTTTATGACAGGTTCCTACGAGCAGTACTTC
clone size: many; V gene: TRBV9; D gene: .; J gene: TRBJ2-2; CDR3 protein: CASSEAGLTGELFF; CDR3 DNA: TGTGCCAGCAGCGAAGCAGGGTTAACCGGGGAGCTGTTTTTT
clone size: few; V gene: TRBV7-2; D gene: TRBD1; J gene: TRBJ2-7; CDR3 protein: CASRPQTGTSYEQYF; CDR3 DNA: TGTGCCAGCAGACCTCAGACAGGGACCTCCTACGAGCAGTACTTC
clone size: .; V gene: TRBV18; D gene: TRBD1; J gene: TRBJ2-2; CDR3 protein: CASTDRVNTGELFF; CDR3 DNA: TGTGCCAGCACCGACAGGGTCAACACCGGGGAGCTGTTTTTT
clone size: many; V gene: TRBV20-1; D gene: TRBD2; J gene: TRBJ2-3; CDR3 protein: CSARIGYLAGGPPTDTQYF; CDR3 DNA: TGCAGTGCTAGGATCGGCTATCTAGCGGGAGGGCCACCCACAGATACGCAGTATTTT
clone size: many; V gene: TRBV5-4; D gene: .; J gene: TRBJ2-4; CDR3 protein: CASSEAGITAGTKNIQYF; CDR3 DNA: TGTGCCAGCAGTGAGGCGGGCATTACCGCGGGAACCAAAAACATTCAGTACTTC
clone size: many; V gene: TRBV29-1; D gene: TRBD1; J gene: TRBJ1-1; CDR3 protein: CSVSTGGGGTEAFF; CDR3 DNA: TGCAGCGTTTCTACAGGGGGCGGGGGCACTGAAGCTTTCTTT
clone size: many; V gene: TRBV3-1; D gene: .; J gene: TRBJ1-4; CDR3 protein: CASSQDRGASNEKLFF; CDR3 DNA: TGTGCCAGCAGCCAAGATCGGGGGGCAAGTAATGAAAAACTGTTTTTT
clone size: many; V gene: TRBV5-6; D gene: .; J gene: TRBJ2-5; CDR3 protein: CASMEVPQETQYF; CDR3 DNA: TGTGCCAGCATGGAGGTCCCGCAAGAGACCCAGTACTTC
clone size: many; V gene: TRBV9; D gene: TRBD1; J gene: TRBJ2-7; CDR3 protein: CASSVDRASLEQYF; CDR3 DNA: TGTGCCAGCAGCGTGGACAGGGCTTCTCTCGAGCAGTACTTC
clone size: few; V gene: TRBV3-2; D gene: .; J gene: TRBJ2-7; CDR3 protein: CATCHLPRTRGSYEQYF; CDR3 DNA: TGTGCCACCTGCCACCTACCCAGGACACGCGGCTCCTACGAGCAGTACTTC
clone size: few; V gene: TRBV19; D gene: TRBD2; J gene: TRBJ2-1; CDR3 protein: CASSSSGRAFYNEQFF; CDR3 DNA: TGTGCCAGTAGTAGTAGCGGGAGGGCCTTCTACAATGAGCAGTTCTTC
clone size: many; V gene: TRBV29-1; D gene: TRBD1; J gene: TRBJ1-5; CDR3 protein: CSVRDTGGSNQPQHF; CDR3 DNA: TGCAGCGTGCGGGATACAGGGGGGAGCAATCAGCCCCAGCATTTT
clone size: many; V gene: TRBV29-1; D gene: .; J gene: TRBJ2-7; CDR3 protein: CSVTYALGQPYEQYF; CDR3 DNA: TGCAGCGTTACCTACGCCCTAGGACAGCCTTACGAGCAGTACTTC
clone size: many; V gene: TRBV24-1; D gene: TRBD1; J gene: TRBJ2-2; CDR3 protein: CATSEPGTGNTGELFF; CDR3 DNA: TGTGCCACCAGTGAACCCGGGACAGGGAACACCGGGGAGCTGTTTTTT
clone size: many; V gene: TRBV20-1; D gene: .; J gene: TRBJ2-7; CDR3 protein: CSARETGRKEQYF; CDR3 DNA: TGCAGTGCTAGAGAGACAGGGAGGAAAGAGCAGTACTTC
clone size: many; V gene: TRBV28; D gene: .; J gene: TRBJ2-2; CDR3 protein: CASSLTGELFF; CDR3 DNA: TGTGCCAGCAGCCTCACCGGGGAGCTGTTTTTT
clone size: many; V gene: TRBV19; D gene: .; J gene: TRBJ2-1; CDR3 protein: CASSISVAAYEQFF; CDR3 DNA: TGTGCCAGTAGTATAAGTGTGGCGGCATATGAGCAGTTCTTC
clone size: many; V gene: TRBV5-1; D gene: TRBD2; J gene: TRBJ2-1; CDR3 protein: CASSSGREGVNEQFF; CDR3 DNA: TGCGCCAGCTCTTCTGGGCGGGAGGGGGTCAATGAGCAGTTCTTC
clone size: many; V gene: TRBV20-1; D gene: TRBD1; J gene: TRBJ2-7; CDR3 protein: CSAPNRQGASYEQYF; CDR3 DNA: TGCAGTGCTCCTAACAGACAGGGGGCTTCCTACGAGCAGTACTTC
clone size: many; V gene: TRBV20-1; D gene: .; J gene: TRBJ2-5; CDR3 protein: CSARDSASAQETQYF; CDR3 DNA: TGCAGTGCTAGAGATAGCGCTAGCGCACAAGAGACCCAGTACTTC
clone size: many; V gene: TRBV6-1; D gene: TRBD2; J gene: TRBJ2-1; CDR3 protein: CASRSFSGRNYNEQFF; CDR3 DNA: TGTGCCAGCAGGTCTTTTAGCGGGAGGAACTACAATGAGCAGTTCTTC
clone size: many; V gene: TRBV5-6; D gene: .; J gene: TRBJ2-7; CDR3 protein: CASSFSQAYSYEQYF; CDR3 DNA: TGTGCCAGCAGCTTTAGTCAGGCCTACTCCTACGAGCAGTACTTC
clone size: many; V gene: TRBV6-5; D gene: .; J gene: TRBJ2-5; CDR3 protein: CASSYGQETQYF; CDR3 DNA: TGTGCCAGCAGTTACGGGCAAGAGACCCAGTACTTC
clone size: many; V gene: TRBV4-2; D gene: TRBD1; J gene: TRBJ2-7; CDR3 protein: CASSQNLQGDEQYF; CDR3 DNA: TGTGCCAGCAGCCAAAACCTACAGGGGGACGAGCAGTACTTC
clone size: many; V gene: TRBV15; D gene: .; J gene: TRBJ2-2; CDR3 protein: CATSSSRVSGELFF; CDR3 DNA: TGTGCCACCAGCAGTTCCAGGGTTTCCGGGGAGCTGTTTTTT
clone size: many; V gene: TRBV6-5; D gene: .; J gene: TRBJ2-4; CDR3 protein: CASSSPAAKNIQYF; CDR3 DNA: TGTGCCAGCAGTTCCCCGGCGGCCAAAAACATTCAGTACTTC
clone size: many; V gene: TRBV29-1; D gene: TRBD1; J gene: TRBJ2-7; CDR3 protein: CSVGTGAYEQYF; CDR3 DNA: TGCAGCGTTGGGACAGGGGCCTACGAGCAGTACTTC
clone size: many; V gene: TRBV7-6; D gene: .; J gene: TRBJ2-7; CDR3 protein: CASSLKGAHEQYF; CDR3 DNA: TGTGCCAGCAGCTTAAAGGGTGCCCACGAGCAGTACTTC
clone size: few; V gene: TRBV7-2; D gene: TRBD1; J gene: TRBJ2-1; CDR3 protein: CASSFDRGLDNEQFF; CDR3 DNA: TGTGCCAGCAGCTTTGACAGGGGTCTCGACAATGAGCAGTTCTTC
clone size: many; V gene: TRBV20-1; D gene: TRBD2; J gene: TRBJ2-7; CDR3 protein: CSARISAGGSSYEQYF; CDR3 DNA: TGCAGTGCTAGGATTTCGGCGGGCGGGAGCTCCTACGAGCAGTACTTC
clone size: many; V gene: TRBV5-1; D gene: TRBD2; J gene: TRBJ2-1; CDR3 protein: CASSLAASGSYNEQFF; CDR3 DNA: TGCGCCAGCAGCTTGGCCGCTAGCGGGAGCTACAATGAGCAGTTCTTC
clone size: many; V gene: TRBV25-1; D gene: .; J gene: TRBJ2-2; CDR3 protein: CASSEMVTWDTGELFF; CDR3 DNA: TGTGCCAGCAGTGAGATGGTGACTTGGGACACCGGGGAGCTGTTTTTT
clone size: many; V gene: TRBV9; D gene: TRBD2; J gene: TRBJ2-5; CDR3 protein: CASSPRLAGGETQYF; CDR3 DNA: TGTGCCAGCAGCCCCCGTTTAGCGGGAGGTGAGACCCAGTACTTC
clone size: .; V gene: TRBV20-1; D gene: .; J gene: TRBJ2-1; CDR3 protein: CSAGGLASYNEQFF; CDR3 DNA: TGCAGTGCTGGTGGTCTAGCGTCCTACAATGAGCAGTTCTTC
clone size: many; V gene: TRBV5-5; D gene: .; J gene: TRBJ2-2; CDR3 protein: CASSGRPDTGELFF; CDR3 DNA: TGTGCCAGCAGCGGGAGACCTGACACCGGGGAGCTGTTTTTT
clone size: many; V gene: TRBV5-1; D gene: TRBD1; J gene: TRBJ1-2; CDR3 protein: CASSLGTGGLYGYTF; CDR3 DNA: TGCGCCAGCAGCTTGGGGACAGGGGGTCTCTATGGCTACACCTTC
clone size: many; V gene: TRBV5-6; D gene: TRBD1; J gene: TRBJ2-3; CDR3 protein: CASSYKRTGGTDTQYF; CDR3 DNA: TGTGCCAGCAGCTACAAACGGACAGGGGGCACAGATACGCAGTATTTT
clone size: many; V gene: TRBV11-2; D gene: .; J gene: TRBJ2-3; CDR3 protein: CASSLKGQVPTDTQYF; CDR3 DNA: TGTGCCAGCAGCCTGAAGGGTCAGGTCCCCACAGATACGCAGTATTTT
clone size: many; V gene: TRBV10-3; D gene: TRBD2; J gene: TRBJ2-3; CDR3 protein: CAISEPSRLAGGPGADTQYF; CDR3 DNA: TGTGCCATCAGTGAGCCCTCTAGGCTAGCGGGAGGGCCTGGTGCAGATACGCAGTATTTT
clone size: many; V gene: TRBV12-3/TRBV12-4; D gene: .; J gene: TRBJ1-4; CDR3 protein: CASSRKLGSEKLFF; CDR3 DNA: TGTGCCAGCAGCCGTAAACTCGGTAGTGAAAAACTGTTTTTT